These T cell receptor beta chains were read from a single sample in a study of shared T cell receptors in the human thymus. Libraries were prepared by immunoSEQ multiplex PCR; TCRdb keeps only in-frame clonotypes and omits some of them. The sample has about 710,000 clones, about 87% seen once. This same sample was also part of a study on human thymus T cells.

The sequencing sample was made of thymocytes. The origin of the receptors is a boy under two years old with a congenital heart defect. The CDR3 runs from the conserved cysteine through the conserved F or W. D genes are given only for firm matches. Rows may omit the clone size; those that give it use once, few, many or a size class.

size	D	V	J	DNA	CDR3
-	TRBD2	TRBV9	TRBJ2-3	TGTGCCAGCAGCCCGACTAGCGGGGGATGGACAGATACGCAGTATTTT	CASSPTSGGWTDTQYF
-	TRBD2	TRBV7-2	TRBJ2-1	TGTGCCAGCAGCACGGGACTAGTCAATGAGCAGTTCTTC	CASSTGLVNEQFF
few	-	TRBV19	TRBJ1-3	TGTGCCAGTAGTATATTCCTAAGGGGCATTGGAAACACCATATATTTT	CASSIFLRGIGNTIYF
-	-	TRBV4-1	TRBJ2-1	TGCGCCAGCAGCCAAGTGGGGAGCTCCTACAATGAGCAGTTCTTC	CASSQVGSSYNEQFF
-	-	TRBV11-2	TRBJ2-3	TGTGCCAGCAGGCCTAGCGACCCTAGCACAGATACGCAGTATTTT	CASRPSDPSTDTQYF
few	-	TRBV28	TRBJ2-7	TGTGCCAGCAACGGGGGGCCGCGGGAGCAGTACTTC	CASNGGPREQYF
once	TRBD2	TRBV10-2	TRBJ2-3	TGCGCCAGCAGTGACCTGCGGGGAGCGGGAGATGCGGATACGCAGTATTTT	CASSDLRGAGDADTQYF
-	-	TRBV12-5	TRBJ2-1	TGTGCTAGTGGTTTGGGAAATCAGGGGCTCGGGAACAGGGCCTACAATGAGCAGTTCTTC	CASGLGNQGLGNRAYNEQFF
-	TRBD2	TRBV4-2	TRBJ2-7	TGTGCCAGCAGCCGAGGCCCTAGCGGGGGGACGCCTAACGAGCAGTACTTC	CASSRGPSGGTPNEQYF
-	TRBD2	TRBV4-2	TRBJ2-1	TGTGCCAGCAGCCAAGATGGACTAGCGGGGGGCAATGAGCAGTTCTTC	CASSQDGLAGGNEQFF
-	TRBD1	TRBV5-4	TRBJ2-3	TGTGCCAGCAGGTACGACAGGGGGAGGGACACAGATACGCAGTATTTT	CASRYDRGRDTDTQYF
few	-	TRBV2	TRBJ2-5	TGTGCCAGCAGGGAGGGACAGTCGGAAGAGACCCAGTACTTC	CASREGQSEETQYF
-	-	TRBV7-9	TRBJ1-2	TGTGCCAGCAGCGACAATACAGGGTTTGACTATGGCTACACCTTC	CASSDNTGFDYGYTF
-	-	TRBV9	TRBJ2-1	TGTGCCAGCAGCGACGTACAGAGCACCCGCTCCTACAATGAGCAGTTCTTC	CASSDVQSTRSYNEQFF
-	TRBD1	TRBV7-3	TRBJ2-2	TGTGCCAGCAGCTCCTCCGGGACAGGGAACACCGGGGAGCTGTTTTTT	CASSSSGTGNTGELFF
-	TRBD2	TRBV7-7	TRBJ2-6	TGTGCCAGCAGCCAGGGACTAGCGGGAGGTGGGGCCAACGTCCTGACTTTC	CASSQGLAGGGANVLTF
-	-	TRBV15	TRBJ1-4	TGTGCCACCAGGCGTGGCCAGGGTGTAGGCGCGGGGGAGAAGATGAAAGAAAAACTGTTTTTT	CATRRGQGVGAGEKMKEKLFF
-	-	TRBV7-9	TRBJ2-5	TGTGCCAGCAGCTTCGGGGTAGAGACCCAGTACTTC	CASSFGVETQYF
-	TRBD2	TRBV10-3	TRBJ2-1	TGTGCCATCAGGCCTAGCGGGAGTGGCAATGAGCAGTTCTTC	CAIRPSGSGNEQFF
-	TRBD2	TRBV25-1	TRBJ2-1	TGTGCCAGCAGTGAAAGCGGGAGGGCTAAGAATGAGCAGTTCTTC	CASSESGRAKNEQFF
-	TRBD2	TRBV19	TRBJ2-7	TGTGCCAGTAGAGGGACTAGCGGGGTCGCGGGCTACTACGAGCAGTACTTC	CASRGTSGVAGYYEQYF
-	-	TRBV27	TRBJ1-1	TGTGCCAGCAGCCATAAGTTTATTTCCGGTGCGGGTATGAACACTGAAGCTTTCTTT	CASSHKFISGAGMNTEAFF
-	TRBD2	TRBV4-3	TRBJ2-7	TGCGCCAGCAGCCAAGATTCAGGGACTAGCGGGGGGGCTGCCTACGAGCAGTACTTC	CASSQDSGTSGGAAYEQYF
-	-	TRBV15	TRBJ2-2	TGTGCCACCAGCAGAGAACCTGACTTTTACACCGGGGAGCTGTTTTTT	CATSREPDFYTGELFF
-	TRBD2	TRBV4-2	TRBJ2-1	TGTGCCAGCAGCCAAACTGGGACTACAGCCCGGGGATCCTACAATGAGCAGTTCTTC	CASSQTGTTARGSYNEQFF
-	TRBD1	TRBV27	TRBJ1-1	TGTGCCAGCAGTTCCCCGGGACAGATGAACACTGAAGCTTTCTTT	CASSSPGQMNTEAFF
-	-	TRBV15	TRBJ2-1	TGTGCCACCAGCAGAGTAGGGGCGGCTGAGCAGTTCTTC	CATSRVGAAEQFF
-	TRBD1	TRBV28	TRBJ1-2	TGTGCCAGCAGTAGGAAGTCCGAGGGGGCAGGTGGCTACACCTTC	CASSRKSEGAGGYTF
-	TRBD1	TRBV11-2	TRBJ2-7	TGTGCCAGCAGCTTAGTGCCCGAGACAGGGGTCTACGAGCAGTACTTC	CASSLVPETGVYEQYF
-	-	TRBV28	TRBJ1-1	TGTGCCAGCAGTACCTCCCCAGGGAAGGAGTGGGCTGAAGCTTTCTTT	CASSTSPGKEWAEAFF
-	-	TRBV15	TRBJ2-5	TGTGCCACCAGCAACGGACAGAACAAAGAGACCCAGTACTTC	CATSNGQNKETQYF
-	TRBD2	TRBV9	TRBJ2-3	TGTGCCAGCAGCGTAGAGGGGGTAGCGGGAGGGGTCACAGATACGCAGTATTTT	CASSVEGVAGGVTDTQYF
-	TRBD2	TRBV7-9	TRBJ2-7	TGTGCCAGCTCACCCCTTATGCGGGAGCCTGGAGAGCAGTACTTC	CASSPLMREPGEQYF
few	TRBD1	TRBV4-3	TRBJ2-7	TGCGCCAGCAGCCAAGATGGGACAGGGAGCTACGAGCAGTACTTC	CASSQDGTGSYEQYF
-	-	TRBV30	TRBJ1-5	TGTGCCTGGAGTAACAGGGAAGGGAATCAGCCCCAGCATTTT	CAWSNREGNQPQHF
-	-	TRBV30	TRBJ1-6	TGTGCCTGGTCAAACAGGGTTTACTCACCCCTCCACTTT	CAWSNRVYSPLHF
-	TRBD1	TRBV5-6	TRBJ1-3	TGTGCCAGCAGCCCCGCGGACAGGGCGGGAAACACCATATATTTT	CASSPADRAGNTIYF
-	TRBD1	TRBV25-1	TRBJ1-2	TGTGCCAGCAGTGAATATTCCCCCTGGGCAGGGGGGAATGGCTACACCTTC	CASSEYSPWAGGNGYTF
-	-	TRBV9	TRBJ2-5	TGTGCCAGCAGCAGGAGTGGCGGCGCTCACGGGGAGACCCAGTACTTC	CASSRSGGAHGETQYF
-	-	TRBV5-1	TRBJ2-5	TGCGCCAGCAGCACCAAGGGCAGGGGCGAGGTGTTTGGGCAAGAGACCCAGTACTTC	CASSTKGRGEVFGQETQYF
-	TRBD1	TRBV4-1	TRBJ2-1	TGCGCCAGCAGCCAGGGGGACAGGTTAGGTCCGATTGAGCAGTTCTTC	CASSQGDRLGPIEQFF
-	-	TRBV2	TRBJ1-2	TGTGCCAGCAGTACCCTGGGAGACTATGGCTACACCTTC	CASSTLGDYGYTF
-	-	TRBV19	TRBJ2-7	TGTGCCAGTAGCCCAACTCGACGGGGTTTATTCTACGAGCAGTACTTC	CASSPTRRGLFYEQYF
-	-	TRBV30	TRBJ2-7	TGTGCCTGGAGTTCGGGGAACTCCTACGAGCAGTACTTC	CAWSSGNSYEQYF
-	-	TRBV29-1	TRBJ1-5	TGCAGCGTTGACCCCAGGCAGCCCCAGCATTTT	CSVDPRQPQHF
-	TRBD1	TRBV6-4	TRBJ1-2	TGTGCTAGCAGGGAGTTCCATGGGACAGGGTATGGCTACACCTTC	CASREFHGTGYGYTF
-	-	TRBV2	TRBJ1-5	TGTGCCAGCAACCGGTGGTGGGGGCGCGACAATCAGCCCCAGCATTTT	CASNRWWGRDNQPQHF
-	TRBD2	TRBV28	TRBJ2-1	TGTGCCAGCAGTTCCTCTGGACTAGCGGGACCCTACAATGAGCAGTTCTTC	CASSSSGLAGPYNEQFF
-	TRBD1	TRBV13	TRBJ2-7	TGTGCCAGCAGCCCCCGGGACAGGGCCTACGAGCAGTACTTC	CASSPRDRAYEQYF
-	-	TRBV4-1	TRBJ1-3	TGCGCCAGCAGCCAAGATCTCCCAGGGAGGGACGCTGGAAACACCATATATTTT	CASSQDLPGRDAGNTIYF
-	TRBD1	TRBV5-1	TRBJ1-2	TGCGCCAGCAGCGGACGGACAGGGCATAACTATGGCTACACCTTC	CASSGRTGHNYGYTF
few	TRBD2	TRBV27	TRBJ2-1	TGTGCCAGCCAACCCACACGCGGATCTAGCGGGAGTTGTGGTGAGCAGTTCTTC	CASQPTRGSSGSCGEQFF
-	-	TRBV4-1	TRBJ2-7	TGCGCCAGCAGCCTCGCAGGGACCTACGAGCAGTACTTC	CASSLAGTYEQYF
-	-	TRBV9	TRBJ1-3	TGTGCCAGCAGCGCGGACACTTCTGGAAACACCATATATTTT	CASSADTSGNTIYF
-	-	TRBV4-1	TRBJ1-4	TGCGCCAGCAGCCGTTGGGGAGGGGAGGGAGAAAAACTGTTTTTT	CASSRWGGEGEKLFF